This TCR beta chain was observed in a study of shared clonotypes between healthy human individuals. Study-level results: It was the few donors that limited the genetic and exposure-history diversity represented.

Original data processing: Filtering of immunoSEQ junctional sequences could not match full-length read filtering. The method was immunoSEQ multiplex PCR; TCRdb's version includes in-frame clones alone and lacks a portion of them. Clone size and V and J calls were adopted from that table, with D and trimming inferred from the DNA. Among around 700,000 clones, around 92% were seen once, and the ten largest hold 20% to 25%. Naive CD8 cells were CD45RO-negative, positively selected for CCR7, excluding terminally differentiated effector memory CD45RA+ cells. Concerning this clone itself: Its specificity is not known.

The V end lost 3 bases, the J end lost 2 bases, and 8 bases lay between the germline ends. This CDR3 is built from 14 residues. Germline V lookup: CDR1 SNHLY, CDR2 FYNNEI. This receptor was identified in a man under 40 in good health. Sequenced input: naive CD8+ T cells sorted from blood. The J gene is TRBJ1-3, the V gene TRBV2; D may be TRBD1 (5 bases). The CDR3 bases are TGTGCCAGCAGTGACAGGGCAACTGGAAACACCATATATTTT. Its translation is CASSDRATGNTIYF.